The 12 T cell receptor beta chains listed next were all sequenced from one sample in a study of T cell responses to AZD1222 COVID-19 vaccine. Measured with immunoSEQ multiplex PCR; TCRdb has only the in-frame clones, and not every one. In the table there are tens of thousands of clones, approximately 84% of which are singletons. The starting material was peripheral blood, obtained on day 0 of AZD1222 vaccination. The source of these receptors is an adult in good health.

The chain uses TRBV19 and TRBJ1-4, with TRBD1 as a possible D gene (6 bases). CDR3 length: 16 residues. CDR1 is LNHDA, CDR2 SQIVND, per germline (reference sequence). V lost 1 base, J lost 5 bases, and 14 bases lay in between. DNA of the CDR3: TGTGCCAGTAGTATAGCGGAGACAGGTGGGAATGAAAAACTGTTTTTT. Amino acids: CASSIAETGGNEKLFF.

The genes are TRBV4-2 and TRBJ1-1; D gene uncertain. The CDR3 length is 15 residues. CDR1 is LGHNA and CDR2 is YNFKEQ in the germline V gene. The V and J ends lost 1 base and 8 bases respectively, with 17 bases between them. Here the CDR3 reads CASSQGVGSTAEAFF. In DNA form, the CDR3 reads TGTGCCAGCAGCCAAGGGGTGGGCTCAACCGCCGAAGCTTTCTTT.

The rearrangement uses TRBV7-6 and TRBJ2-3; 10 bases map to TRBD2. V lost 4 bases to trimming and J lost 2 bases; unmatched junction nucleotides: 3. This CDR3 is built from 15 residues. Germline V gives CDR1 SGHVS, CDR2 FNYEAQ. In DNA form, the CDR3 reads TGTGCCAGCAGCTCGACTAGCGGGCTCACAGATACGCAGTATTTT. It codes for CASSSTSGLTDTQYF.

V is TRBV19 and J is TRBJ2-7; D gene ambiguous. Germline lookup yields CDR1 LNHDA and CDR2 SQIVND (reference sequence). The CDR3 totals 13 residues. With 6 bases removed from V and 0 bases from J, the gap between germline ends came to 9 bases. The CDR3 DNA reads TGTGCCAGTAGCCTCCTCCTCTCCTACGAGCAGTACTTC. The encoded protein is CASSLLLSYEQYF.

The chain joins TRBV30 to TRBJ2-3, with D tentatively TRBD2 (5 bases). CDR1 is GTSNPN and CDR2 is SVGIG in the germline V gene (reference sequence). The CDR3 length is 14 residues. Trimming stripped 2 bases from V and 2 bases from J, with 11 bases between. The CDR3 region has the DNA TGTGCCTGGAGTAAGGACTCAACCACAGATACGCAGTATTTT. As protein: CAWSKDSTTDTQYF.

This clone appeared a few times. The chain joins TRBV9 to TRBJ1-1, with D unresolved. Germline V CDR1 and CDR2: SGDLS, YYNGEE. Trimming removed 3 bases at V and 5 bases at J, with 26 bases between. CDR3 length: 18 amino acids. The CDR3 here is CASSAPAPVLTERTEAFF. DNA for the CDR3: TGTGCCAGCAGCGCTCCCGCGCCCGTCTTAACGGAGCGGACTGAAGCTTTCTTT.

This chain connects TRBV2 to TRBJ2-3; no firm D call. Between the trimmed V and J ends, which lost 7 bases and 0 bases, there was a span of 11 bases. The CDR3 is made up of 14 amino acids. Germline V gives CDR1 SNHLY, CDR2 FYNNEI. In DNA form, the CDR3 reads TGTGCCAGCAAACCGGATCGCAGCACAGATACGCAGTATTTT. It codes for CASKPDRSTDTQYF.

This clone has only a few counts. The V call is TRBV18, the J call TRBJ1-4, with D unclear. Trimming pared 4 bases from V and 7 bases from J, leaving 16 bases between. Per germline, CDR1 KGHSH and CDR2 LQKENI. CDR3 length: 15 amino acids. CDR3 bases: TGTGCCAGCTCACGAGCAGGCGCCCTGGGTGAAAAACTGTTTTTT. It encodes CASSRAGALGEKLFF.

The chain carries TRBV18 and TRBJ1-1; D unclear. V lost 4 bases, J lost 1 base, and 7 bases lay in between. The germline gives CDR1 KGHSH, CDR2 LQKENI. This CDR3 is built from 13 residues. CDR3: CASSREQNTEAFF. The CDR3 bases are TGTGCCAGCTCACGCGAGCAGAACACTGAAGCTTTCTTT.

This chain links TRBV9 with TRBJ2-2; maybe TRBD1 (5 bases). Trimming removed 3 bases at V and 13 bases at J, with 16 bases between. This CDR3 has 13 amino acids. Germline V CDR1 and CDR2: SGDLS, YYNGEE. The CDR3 region is CASSAPGQARLFF. The CDR3 bases are TGTGCCAGCAGCGCCCCTGGACAAGCTAGGCTGTTTTTT.

The V call is TRBV9, the J call TRBJ2-7; tentatively, D is TRBD1 or TRBD2 (5 bases each). Germline V lookup: CDR1 SGDLS, CDR2 YYNGEE. CDR3 size: 14 residues. V lost 5 bases, J lost 4 bases, and 16 bases lay in between. CDR3 nucleotides: TGTGCCAGCAGTAAGGGACCGGCGACGTACGAGCAGTACTTC. Translation: CASSKGPATYEQYF.

The chain employs TRBV19 and TRBJ1-4; the D gene is possibly TRBD1 (5 bases). Looked up from germline, CDR1 is LNHDA and CDR2 is SQIVND (reference sequence). This CDR3 is built from 15 residues. Trimming took off 9 bases at V and 5 bases at J, with 19 bases between the two ends. This CDR3 is CASSPEGRVNEKLFF. The DNA of the CDR3 is TGTGCCAGCAGCCCTGAGGGACGGGTGAATGAAAAACTGTTTTTT. Supplemented by reference TRBV19 and TRBJ1-4, the full variable domain reads DGGITQSPKYLFRKEGQNVTLSCEQNLNHDAMYWYRQDPGQGLRLIYYSQIVNDFQKGDIAEGYSVSREKKESFPLTVTSAQKNPTAFYLCASSPEGRVNEKLFFGSGTQLSVL.